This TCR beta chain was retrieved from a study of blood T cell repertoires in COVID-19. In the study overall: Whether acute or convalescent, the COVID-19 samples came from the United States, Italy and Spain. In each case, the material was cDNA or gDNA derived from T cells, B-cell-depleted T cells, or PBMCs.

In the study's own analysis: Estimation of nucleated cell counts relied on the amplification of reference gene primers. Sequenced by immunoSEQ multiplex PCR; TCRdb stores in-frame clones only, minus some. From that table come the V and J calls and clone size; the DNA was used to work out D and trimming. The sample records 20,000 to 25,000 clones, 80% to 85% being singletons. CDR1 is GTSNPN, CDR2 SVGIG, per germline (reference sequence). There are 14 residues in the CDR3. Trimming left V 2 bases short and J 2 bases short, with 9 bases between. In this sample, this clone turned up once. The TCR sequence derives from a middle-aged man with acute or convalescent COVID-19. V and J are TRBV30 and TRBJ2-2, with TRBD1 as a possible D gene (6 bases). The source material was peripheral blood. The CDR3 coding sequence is TGTGCCTGGAGTTGGACAGAAAACACCGGGGAGCTGTTTTTT. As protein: CAWSWTENTGELFF. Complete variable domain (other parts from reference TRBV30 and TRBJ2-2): SQTIHQWPATLVQPVGSPLSLECTVEGTSNPNLYWYRQAAGRGLQLLFYSVGIGQISSEVPQNLSASRPQDRQFILSSKKLLLSDSGFYLCAWSWTENTGELFFGEGSRLTVL.